This T cell receptor beta chain came from a study of T-cell reconstitution after alpha-beta-depleted transplantation in children. In its sample, this clonotype was seen a few times. As yet, its antigen is unknown. The CDR3 sequence is 14 residues long. V shed 3 bases and J shed 5 bases, with 10 bases lying between them. A TCRbeta library incorporating unique molecular identifiers was prepared. A single record per CDR3 protein comes from TCRdb applying MiXCR to the PCR reads. Among fewer than 550,000 distinct CDR3 sequences listed, roughly an eighth were seen once. General observations from the study: In patients about two months after transplant, alpha-beta T cells reportedly arose from several hundred expanded graft clones. Day-60 TCRbeta diversity that was high in some patients was derived from surviving recipient T cells and thymic progenitors. Counts and diversity of T cells one year after transplant came mostly from newly produced T cells.

This chain connects TRBV12-3 or TRBV12-4 to TRBJ1-4, with D hard to call. The TCR sequence derives from a female patient between 2 and 15 years old who had a stem cell transplant for aplastic anemia, so the T cells may come from the graft donor. The source was PBMCs, mostly from graft donor cells, collected 180 days after TCRalphabeta/CD19-depleted stem cell transplant. CDR3 residues: CASSLSHWNEKLFF. The CDR3 DNA reads as TGTGCCAGCAGTTTGTCACACTGGAATGAAAAACTGTTTTTT.